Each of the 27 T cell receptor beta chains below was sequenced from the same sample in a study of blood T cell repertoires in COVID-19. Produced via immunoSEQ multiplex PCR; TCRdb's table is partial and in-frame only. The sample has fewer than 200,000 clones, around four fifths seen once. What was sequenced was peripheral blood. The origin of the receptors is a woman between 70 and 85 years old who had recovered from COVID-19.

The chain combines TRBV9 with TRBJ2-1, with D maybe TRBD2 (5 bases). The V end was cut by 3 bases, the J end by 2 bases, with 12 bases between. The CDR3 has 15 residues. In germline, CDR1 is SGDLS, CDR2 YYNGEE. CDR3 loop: CASSGGLPPYNEQFF. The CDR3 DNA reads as TGTGCCAGCAGCGGAGGACTCCCCCCCTACAATGAGCAGTTCTTC.

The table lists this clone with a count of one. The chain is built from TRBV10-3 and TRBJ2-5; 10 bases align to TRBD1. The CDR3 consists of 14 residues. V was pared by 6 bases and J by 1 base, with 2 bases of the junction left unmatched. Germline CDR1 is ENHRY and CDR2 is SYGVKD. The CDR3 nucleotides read TGTGCCATCAGCGGGACAGGGGCCCAAGAGACCCAGTACTTC. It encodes CAISGTGAQETQYF.

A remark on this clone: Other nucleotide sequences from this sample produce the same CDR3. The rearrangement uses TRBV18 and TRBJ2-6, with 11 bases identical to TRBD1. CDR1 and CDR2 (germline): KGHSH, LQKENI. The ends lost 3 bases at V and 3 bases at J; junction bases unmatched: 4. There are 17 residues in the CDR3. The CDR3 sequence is CASSPGQGARGANVLTF. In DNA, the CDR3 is TGTGCCAGCTCACCTGGACAGGGGGCGCGTGGGGCCAACGTCCTGACTTTC.

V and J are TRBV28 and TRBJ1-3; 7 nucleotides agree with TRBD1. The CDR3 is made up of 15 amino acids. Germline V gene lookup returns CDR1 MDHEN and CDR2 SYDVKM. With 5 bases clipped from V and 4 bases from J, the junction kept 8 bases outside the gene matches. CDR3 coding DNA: TGTGCCAGCAGTACATCCGGGACAGCGGGAAACACCATATATTTT. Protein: CASSTSGTAGNTIYF.

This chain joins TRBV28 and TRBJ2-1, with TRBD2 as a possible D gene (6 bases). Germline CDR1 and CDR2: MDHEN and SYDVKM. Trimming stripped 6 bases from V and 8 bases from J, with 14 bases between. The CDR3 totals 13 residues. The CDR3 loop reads CASRASGFDEQFF. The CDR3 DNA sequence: TGTGCCAGCAGGGCCAGCGGGTTCGATGAGCAGTTCTTC.

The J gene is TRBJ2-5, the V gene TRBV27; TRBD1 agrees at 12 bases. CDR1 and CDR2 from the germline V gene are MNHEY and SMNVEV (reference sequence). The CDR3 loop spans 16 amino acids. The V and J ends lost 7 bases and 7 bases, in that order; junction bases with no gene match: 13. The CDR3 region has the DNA TGTGCCAGCACCCAACACCGGGACAGGGGGCGTGGGACCCAGTACTTC. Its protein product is CASTQHRDRGRGTQYF.

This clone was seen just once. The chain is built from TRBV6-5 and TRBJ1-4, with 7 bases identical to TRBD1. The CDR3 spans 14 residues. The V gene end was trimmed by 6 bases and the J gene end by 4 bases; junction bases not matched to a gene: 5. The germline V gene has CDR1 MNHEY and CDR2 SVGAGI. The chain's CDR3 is CASSRGQINEKLFF. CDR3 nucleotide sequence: TGTGCCAGCAGCAGGGGACAGATTAATGAAAAACTGTTTTTT.

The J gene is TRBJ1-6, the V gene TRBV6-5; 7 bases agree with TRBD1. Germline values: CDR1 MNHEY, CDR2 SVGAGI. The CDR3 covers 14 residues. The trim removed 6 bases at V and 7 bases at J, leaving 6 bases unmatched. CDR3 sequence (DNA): TGTGCCAGCAGCCCCCGCAGGGGGAATTCACCCCTCCACTTT. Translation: CASSPRRGNSPLHF.

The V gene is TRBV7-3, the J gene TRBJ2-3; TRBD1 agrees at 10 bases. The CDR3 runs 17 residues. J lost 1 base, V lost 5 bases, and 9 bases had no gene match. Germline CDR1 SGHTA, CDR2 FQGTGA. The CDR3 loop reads CASSPTPGTGGTDTQYF. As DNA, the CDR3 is TGTGCCAGCAGCCCCACCCCCGGGACAGGGGGCACAGATACGCAGTATTTT.

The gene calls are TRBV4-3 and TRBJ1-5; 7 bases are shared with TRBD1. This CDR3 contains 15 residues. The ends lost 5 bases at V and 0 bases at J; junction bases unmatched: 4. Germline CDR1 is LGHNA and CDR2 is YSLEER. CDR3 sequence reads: CASSEDRYSNQPQHF. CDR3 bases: TGCGCCAGCAGCGAGGACAGGTATAGCAATCAGCCCCAGCATTTT.

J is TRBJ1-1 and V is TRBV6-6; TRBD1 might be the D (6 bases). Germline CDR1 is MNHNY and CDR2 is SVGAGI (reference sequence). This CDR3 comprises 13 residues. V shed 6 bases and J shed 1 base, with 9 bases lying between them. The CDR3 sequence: CASRAQGNTEAFF. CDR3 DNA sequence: TGTGCCAGCAGAGCACAGGGGAACACTGAAGCTTTCTTT.

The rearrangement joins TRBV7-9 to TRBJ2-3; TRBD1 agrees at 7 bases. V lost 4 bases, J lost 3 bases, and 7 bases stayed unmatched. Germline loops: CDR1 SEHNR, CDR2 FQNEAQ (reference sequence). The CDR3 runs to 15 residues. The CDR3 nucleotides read TGTGCCAGCAGCTCCCGGGACAGAGAGACAGATACGCAGTATTTT. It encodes CASSSRDRETDTQYF. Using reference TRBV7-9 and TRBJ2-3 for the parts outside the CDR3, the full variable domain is DTGVSQNPRHKITKRGQNVTFRCDPISEHNRLYWYRQTLGQGPEFLTYFQNEAQLEKSRLLSDRFSAERPKGSFSTLEIQRTEQGDSAMYLCASSSRDRETDTQYFGPGTRLTVL.

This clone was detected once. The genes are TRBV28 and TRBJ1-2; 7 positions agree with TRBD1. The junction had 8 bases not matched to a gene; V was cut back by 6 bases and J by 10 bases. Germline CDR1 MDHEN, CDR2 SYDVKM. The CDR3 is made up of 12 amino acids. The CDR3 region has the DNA TGTGCCAGCAGCCCTAACAGGGGCCACTACACCTTC. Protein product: CASSPNRGHYTF.

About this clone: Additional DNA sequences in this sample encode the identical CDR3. The CDR3 region is CASSPGSATNEKLFF. The CDR3 DNA reads TGCGCCAGCAGCCCCGGGTCTGCAACTAATGAAAAACTGTTTTTT. This sequence joins TRBV5-1 and TRBJ1-4; D call uncertain. V lost 4 bases and J 0 bases, leaving 10 bases between the germline ends. This CDR3 has 15 amino acids. Germline V CDR1 and CDR2: SGHRS, YFSETQ.

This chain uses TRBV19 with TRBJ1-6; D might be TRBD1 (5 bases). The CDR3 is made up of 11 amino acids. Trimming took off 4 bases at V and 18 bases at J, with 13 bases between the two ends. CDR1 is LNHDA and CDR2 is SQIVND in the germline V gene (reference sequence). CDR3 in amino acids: CASSTRGVGHF. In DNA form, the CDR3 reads TGTGCCAGTAGTACCCGGGGGGTTGGCCACTTT. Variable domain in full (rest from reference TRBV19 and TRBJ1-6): DGGITQSPKYLFRKEGQNVTLSCEQNLNHDAMYWYRQDPGQGLRLIYYSQIVNDFQKGDIAEGYSVSREKKESFPLTVTSAQKNPTAFYLCASSTRGVGHFGNGTRLTVT.

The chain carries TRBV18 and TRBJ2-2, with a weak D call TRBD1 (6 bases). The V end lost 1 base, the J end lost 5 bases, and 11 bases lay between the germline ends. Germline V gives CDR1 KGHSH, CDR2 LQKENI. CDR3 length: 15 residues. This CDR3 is CASSPLLQGTGELFF. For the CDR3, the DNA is TGTGCCAGCTCACCACTTCTTCAGGGGACCGGGGAGCTGTTTTTT.

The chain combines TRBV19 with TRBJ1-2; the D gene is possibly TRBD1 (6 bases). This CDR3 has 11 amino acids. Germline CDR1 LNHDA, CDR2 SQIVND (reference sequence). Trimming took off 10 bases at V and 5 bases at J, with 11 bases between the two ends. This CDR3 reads CATSRGYGYTF. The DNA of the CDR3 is TGTGCCACCTCCAGGGGTTATGGCTACACCTTC.

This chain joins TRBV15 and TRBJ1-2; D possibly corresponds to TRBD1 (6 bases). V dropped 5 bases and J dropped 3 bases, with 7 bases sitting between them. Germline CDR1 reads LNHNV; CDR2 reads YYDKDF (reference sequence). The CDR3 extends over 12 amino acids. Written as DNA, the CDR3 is TGTGCCACCAGCGGGGGCCACTATGGCTACACCTTC. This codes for CATSGGHYGYTF.

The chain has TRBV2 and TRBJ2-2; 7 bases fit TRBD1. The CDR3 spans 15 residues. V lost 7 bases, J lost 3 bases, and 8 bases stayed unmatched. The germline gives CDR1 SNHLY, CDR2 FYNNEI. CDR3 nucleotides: TGTGCCAGCAACAGGGACAGAGGGGACACCGGGGAGCTGTTTTTT. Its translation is CASNRDRGDTGELFF.

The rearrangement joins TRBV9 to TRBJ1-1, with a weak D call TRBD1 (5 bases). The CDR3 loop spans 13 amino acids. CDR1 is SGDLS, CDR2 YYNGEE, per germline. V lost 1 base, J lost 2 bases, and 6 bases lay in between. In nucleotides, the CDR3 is TGTGCCAGCAGCGTACAGGGAAACACTGAAGCTTTCTTT. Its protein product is CASSVQGNTEAFF.

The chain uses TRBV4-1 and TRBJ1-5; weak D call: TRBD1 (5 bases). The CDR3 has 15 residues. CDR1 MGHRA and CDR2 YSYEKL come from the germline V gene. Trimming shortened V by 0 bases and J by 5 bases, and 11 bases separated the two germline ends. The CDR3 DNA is TGCGCCAGCAGCCAAGAGGGGCAGTTAGATCAGCCCCAGCATTTT. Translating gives CASSQEGQLDQPQHF.

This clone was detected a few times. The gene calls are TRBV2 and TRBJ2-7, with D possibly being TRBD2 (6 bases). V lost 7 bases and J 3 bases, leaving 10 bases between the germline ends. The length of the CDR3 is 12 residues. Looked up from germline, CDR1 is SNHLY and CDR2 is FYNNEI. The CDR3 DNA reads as TGTGCCAGCACCCTGGGGGGCTACGAGCAGTACTTC. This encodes CASTLGGYEQYF.

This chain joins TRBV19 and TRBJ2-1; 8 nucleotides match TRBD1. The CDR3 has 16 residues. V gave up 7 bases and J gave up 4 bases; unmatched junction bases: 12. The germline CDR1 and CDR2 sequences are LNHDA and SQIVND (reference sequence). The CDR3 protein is CASTPDRGLLYNEQFF. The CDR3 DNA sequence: TGTGCCAGTACCCCCGACAGGGGTCTTCTATACAATGAGCAGTTCTTC.

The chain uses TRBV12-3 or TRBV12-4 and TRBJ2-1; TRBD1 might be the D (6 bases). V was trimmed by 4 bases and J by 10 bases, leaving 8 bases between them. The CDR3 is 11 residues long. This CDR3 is CASSSTGEQFF. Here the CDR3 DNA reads TGTGCCAGCAGTTCTACAGGGGAGCAGTTCTTC.

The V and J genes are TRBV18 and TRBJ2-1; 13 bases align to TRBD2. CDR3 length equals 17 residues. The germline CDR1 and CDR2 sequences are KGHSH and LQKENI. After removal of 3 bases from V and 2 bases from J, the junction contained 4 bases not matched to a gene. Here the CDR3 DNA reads TGTGCCAGCTCACCGAGGGGACTAGCGGGACCCTACAATGAGCAGTTCTTC. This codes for CASSPRGLAGPYNEQFF.

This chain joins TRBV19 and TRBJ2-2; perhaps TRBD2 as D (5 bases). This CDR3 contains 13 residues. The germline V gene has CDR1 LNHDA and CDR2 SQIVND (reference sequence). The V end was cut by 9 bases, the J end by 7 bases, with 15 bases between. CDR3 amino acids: CASRPGNVGELFF. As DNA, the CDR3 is TGTGCCAGCAGGCCGGGGAATGTCGGGGAGCTGTTTTTT.

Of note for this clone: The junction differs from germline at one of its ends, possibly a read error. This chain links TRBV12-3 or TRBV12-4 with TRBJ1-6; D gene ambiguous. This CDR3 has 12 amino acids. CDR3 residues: CASSLTNPPLHF. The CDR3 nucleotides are TGTGCCAGCAGTTTAACTAATCCACCCCTCCACTTT.